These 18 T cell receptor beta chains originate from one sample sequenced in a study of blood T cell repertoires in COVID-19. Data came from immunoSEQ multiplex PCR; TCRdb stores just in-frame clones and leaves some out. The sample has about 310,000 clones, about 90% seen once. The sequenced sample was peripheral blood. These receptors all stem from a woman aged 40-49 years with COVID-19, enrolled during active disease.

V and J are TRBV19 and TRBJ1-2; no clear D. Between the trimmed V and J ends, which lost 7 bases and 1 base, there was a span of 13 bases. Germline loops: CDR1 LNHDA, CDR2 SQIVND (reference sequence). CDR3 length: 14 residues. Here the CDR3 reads CASTLGRDNYGYTF. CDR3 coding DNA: TGTGCCAGTACTCTCGGACGGGATAACTATGGCTACACCTTC.

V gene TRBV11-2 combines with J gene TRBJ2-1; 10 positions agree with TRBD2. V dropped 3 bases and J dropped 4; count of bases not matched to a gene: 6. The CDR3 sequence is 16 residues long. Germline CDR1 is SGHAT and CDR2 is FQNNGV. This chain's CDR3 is CASSFVEAGGYNEQFF. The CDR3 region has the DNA TGTGCCAGCAGCTTTGTCGAAGCGGGGGGGTACAATGAGCAGTTCTTC.

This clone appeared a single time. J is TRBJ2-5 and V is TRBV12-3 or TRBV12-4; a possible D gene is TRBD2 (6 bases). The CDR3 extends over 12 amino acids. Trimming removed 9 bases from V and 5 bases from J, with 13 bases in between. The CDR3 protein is CASSGVRETQYF. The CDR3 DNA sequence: TGTGCCAGTTCGGGGGTTCGGGAGACCCAGTACTTC.

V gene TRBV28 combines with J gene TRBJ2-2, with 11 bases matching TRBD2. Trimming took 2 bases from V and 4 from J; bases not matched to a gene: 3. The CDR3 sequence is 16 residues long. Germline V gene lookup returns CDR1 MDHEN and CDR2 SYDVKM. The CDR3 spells CASSLTSGGPTGELFF. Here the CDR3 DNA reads TGTGCCAGCAGTTTAACTAGCGGGGGTCCCACCGGGGAGCTGTTTTTT.

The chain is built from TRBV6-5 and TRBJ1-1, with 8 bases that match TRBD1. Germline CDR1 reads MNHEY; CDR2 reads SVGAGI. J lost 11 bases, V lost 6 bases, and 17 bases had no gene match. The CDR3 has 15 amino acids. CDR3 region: CASRRPGQETPGAFF. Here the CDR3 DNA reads TGTGCCAGCAGACGACCGGGACAGGAAACTCCGGGGGCTTTCTTT.

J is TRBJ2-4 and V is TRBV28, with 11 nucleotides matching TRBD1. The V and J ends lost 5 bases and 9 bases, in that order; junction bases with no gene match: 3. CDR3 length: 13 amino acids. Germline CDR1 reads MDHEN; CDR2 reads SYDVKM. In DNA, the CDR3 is TGTGCCAGCAGTGGACAGGGGGCGGGCATTCAGTACTTC. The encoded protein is CASSGQGAGIQYF. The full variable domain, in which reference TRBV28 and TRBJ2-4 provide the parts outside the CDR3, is DVKVTQSSRYLVKRTGEKVFLECVQDMDHENMFWYRQDPGLGLRLIYFSYDVKMKEKGDIPEGYSVSREKKERFSLILESASTNQTSMYLCASSGQGAGIQYFGAGTRLSVL.

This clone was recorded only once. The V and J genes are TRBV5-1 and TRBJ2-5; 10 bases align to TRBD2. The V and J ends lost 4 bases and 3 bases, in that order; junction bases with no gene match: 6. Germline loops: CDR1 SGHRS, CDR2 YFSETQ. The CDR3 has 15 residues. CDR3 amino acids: CASSPPLAGEETQYF. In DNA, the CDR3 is TGCGCCAGCAGCCCCCCTCTAGCGGGAGAAGAGACCCAGTACTTC.

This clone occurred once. CDR3 loop: CASSLTQGGSSYNSPLHF. The DNA for the CDR3 is TGTGCCAGCAGCTTGACCCAGGGAGGATCCTCCTATAATTCACCCCTCCACTTT. The chain uses TRBV5-6 and TRBJ1-6, with D tentatively TRBD1 (5 bases). Trimming took off 1 base at V and 0 bases at J, with 14 bases between the two ends. Germline lookup yields CDR1 SGHDT and CDR2 YYEEEE. This CDR3 comprises 18 residues.

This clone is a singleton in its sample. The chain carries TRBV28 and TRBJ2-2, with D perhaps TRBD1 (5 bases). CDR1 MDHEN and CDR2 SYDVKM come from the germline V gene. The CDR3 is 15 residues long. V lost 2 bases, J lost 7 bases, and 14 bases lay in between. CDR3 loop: CASSLGQGGDGELFF. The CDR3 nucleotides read TGTGCCAGCAGTTTAGGGCAGGGCGGTGACGGGGAGCTGTTTTTT.

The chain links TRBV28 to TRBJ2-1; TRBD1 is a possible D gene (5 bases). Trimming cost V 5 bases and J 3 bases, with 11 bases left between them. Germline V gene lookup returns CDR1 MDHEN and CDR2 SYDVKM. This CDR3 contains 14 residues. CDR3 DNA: TGTGCCAGCAGTCCTGGGGCTTACTACAATGAGCAGTTCTTC. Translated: CASSPGAYYNEQFF.

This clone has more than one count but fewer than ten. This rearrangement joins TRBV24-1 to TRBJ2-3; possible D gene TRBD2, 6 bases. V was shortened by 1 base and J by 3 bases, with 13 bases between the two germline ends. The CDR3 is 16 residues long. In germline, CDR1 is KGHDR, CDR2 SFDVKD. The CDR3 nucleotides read TGTGCCACCAGTGATTTAAAGACTAGAGGGACAGATACGCAGTATTTT. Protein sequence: CATSDLKTRGTDTQYF.

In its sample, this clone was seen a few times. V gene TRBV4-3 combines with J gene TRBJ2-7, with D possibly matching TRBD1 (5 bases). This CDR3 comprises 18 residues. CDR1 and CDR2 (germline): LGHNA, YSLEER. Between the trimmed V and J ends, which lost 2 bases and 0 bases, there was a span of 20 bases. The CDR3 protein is CASSQKVTAHSLSYEQYF. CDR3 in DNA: TGCGCCAGCAGCCAAAAGGTGACAGCACACTCACTCTCCTACGAGCAGTACTTC.

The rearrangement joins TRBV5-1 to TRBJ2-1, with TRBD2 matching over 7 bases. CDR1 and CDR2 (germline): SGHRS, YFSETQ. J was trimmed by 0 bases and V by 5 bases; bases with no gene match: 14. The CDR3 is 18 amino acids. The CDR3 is CASSRTGGRKSSYNEQFF. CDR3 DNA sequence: TGCGCCAGCAGTCGAACGGGAGGTCGCAAGAGCTCCTACAATGAGCAGTTCTTC.

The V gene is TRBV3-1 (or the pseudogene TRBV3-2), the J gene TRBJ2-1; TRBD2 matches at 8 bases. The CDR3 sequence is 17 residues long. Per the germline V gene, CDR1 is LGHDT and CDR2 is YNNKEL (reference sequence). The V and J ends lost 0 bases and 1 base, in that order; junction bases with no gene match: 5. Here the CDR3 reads CASSQDRGRLSYNEQFF. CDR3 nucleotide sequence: TGTGCCAGCAGCCAAGATCGCGGGAGGCTATCCTACAATGAGCAGTTCTTC.

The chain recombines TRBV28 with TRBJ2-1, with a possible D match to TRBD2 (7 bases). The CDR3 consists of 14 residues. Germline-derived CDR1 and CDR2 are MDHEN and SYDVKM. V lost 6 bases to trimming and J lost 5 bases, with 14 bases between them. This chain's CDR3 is CASSEGGDNNEQFF. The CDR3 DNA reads TGTGCCAGCAGCGAAGGGGGGGACAACAATGAGCAGTTCTTC.

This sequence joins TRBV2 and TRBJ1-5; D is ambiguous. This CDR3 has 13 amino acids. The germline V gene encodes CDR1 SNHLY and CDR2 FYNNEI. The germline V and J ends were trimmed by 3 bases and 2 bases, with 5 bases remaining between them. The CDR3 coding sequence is TGTGCCAGCAGTGACACGGGCAATCAGCCCCAGCATTTT. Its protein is CASSDTGNQPQHF.

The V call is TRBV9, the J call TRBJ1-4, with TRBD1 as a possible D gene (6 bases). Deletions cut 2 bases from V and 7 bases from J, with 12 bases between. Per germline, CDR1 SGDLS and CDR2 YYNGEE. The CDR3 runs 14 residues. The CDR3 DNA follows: TGTGCCAGCAGCGTTGGGGGAGGGGGTGAAAAACTGTTTTTT. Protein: CASSVGGGGEKLFF.

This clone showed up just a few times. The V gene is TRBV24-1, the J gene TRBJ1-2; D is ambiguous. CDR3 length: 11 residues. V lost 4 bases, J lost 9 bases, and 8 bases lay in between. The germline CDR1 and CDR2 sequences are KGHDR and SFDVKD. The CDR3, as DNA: TGTGCCACCAGTGAGCTAGGAAGCTACACCTTC. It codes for CATSELGSYTF.